This T cell receptor beta chain was recovered during a study of response to subunit inactivated influenza vaccine. Using its own MiXCR run on the RT-PCR reads, TCRdb lists one record per CDR3 protein. The data show fewer than 700,000 distinct CDR3 sequences, around 13% seen once. This clonotype was picked up a small number of times. Its antigen is unknown. Points from the study as a whole: A suggestion made by the authors is that each seasonal influenza vaccination recruits few new T cells.

This CDR3 region has 16 residues. The V gene's germline CDR1 is DFQATT and CDR2 SNEGSKA (reference sequence). Trimming took off 0 bases at V and 7 bases at J, with 16 bases between the two ends. Specimen: PBMCs from blood, collected about 40 days after vaccination. The chain recombines TRBV20-1 with TRBJ1-6, with D possibly TRBD1 on 5 matching bases. This receptor was taken from a man in his fifties who received an inactivated influenza vaccine. CDR3 in amino acids: CSARDPMWGPNSPLHF. The CDR3 DNA reads as TGCAGTGCTAGAGATCCGATGTGGGGACCAAATTCACCCCTCCACTTT.